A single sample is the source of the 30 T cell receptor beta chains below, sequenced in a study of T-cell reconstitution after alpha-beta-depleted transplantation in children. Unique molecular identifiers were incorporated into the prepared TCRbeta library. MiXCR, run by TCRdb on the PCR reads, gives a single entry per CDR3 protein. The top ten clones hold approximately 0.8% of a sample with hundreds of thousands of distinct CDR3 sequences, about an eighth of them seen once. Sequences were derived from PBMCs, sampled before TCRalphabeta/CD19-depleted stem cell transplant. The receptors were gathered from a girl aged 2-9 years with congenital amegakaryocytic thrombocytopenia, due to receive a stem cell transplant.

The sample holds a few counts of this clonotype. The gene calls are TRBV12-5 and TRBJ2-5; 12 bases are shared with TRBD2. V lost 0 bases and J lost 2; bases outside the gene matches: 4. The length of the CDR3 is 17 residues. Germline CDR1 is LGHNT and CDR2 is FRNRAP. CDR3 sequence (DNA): TGTGCTAGTGGTTTGGTACTTGGACTAGCGGGGCAAGAGACCCAGTACTTC. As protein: CASGLVLGLAGQETQYF.

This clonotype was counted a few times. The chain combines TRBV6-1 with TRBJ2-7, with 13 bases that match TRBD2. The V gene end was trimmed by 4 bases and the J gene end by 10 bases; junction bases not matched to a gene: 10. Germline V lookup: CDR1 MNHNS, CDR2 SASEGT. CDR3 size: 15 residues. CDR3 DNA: TGTGCCAGCAGTGCCACGGGACTAGCGGGGTGGGAACAGTACTTC. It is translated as CASSATGLAGWEQYF.

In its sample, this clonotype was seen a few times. DNA for the CDR3: TGTGCCAGCAGCCTCGGGACAGGGGACTACTACACCTTC. It codes for CASSLGTGDYYTF. The chain joins TRBV25-1 to TRBJ1-2, with 10 bases aligning to TRBD1. Germline CDR1 reads MGHDK; CDR2 reads SYGVNS. The trim removed 6 bases at V and 10 bases at J, leaving 8 bases unmatched. The CDR3 totals 13 residues.

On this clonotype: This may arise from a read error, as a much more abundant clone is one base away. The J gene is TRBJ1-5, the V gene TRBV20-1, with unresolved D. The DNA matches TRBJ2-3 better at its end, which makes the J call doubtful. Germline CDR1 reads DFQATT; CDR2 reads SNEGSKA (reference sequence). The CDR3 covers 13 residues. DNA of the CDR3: TGCAGTGTAGGCTTGAGTAGCAATCAGCCCCAGTATTTT. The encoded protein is CSVGLSSNQPQYF.

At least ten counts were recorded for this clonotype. CDR3 in DNA: TGTGCCAGCTCGCTAACATCAGAGAATTCACCCCTCCACTTT. Amino acids: CASSLTSENSPLHF. This chain joins TRBV4-2 and TRBJ1-6; D is unresolved. In germline, CDR1 is LGHNA, CDR2 YNFKEQ. This CDR3 contains 14 residues. Between the trimmed V and J ends, which lost 8 bases and 7 bases, there was a span of 15 bases.

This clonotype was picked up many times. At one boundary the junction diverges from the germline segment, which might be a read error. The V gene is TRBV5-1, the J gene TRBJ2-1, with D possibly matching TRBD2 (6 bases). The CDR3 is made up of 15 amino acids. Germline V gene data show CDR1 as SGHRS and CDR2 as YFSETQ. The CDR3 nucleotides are TGCGCCAGCAGCTTGGCCGGGAGCTCCCACAATGAGCAGTTCTTC. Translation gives CASSLAGSSHNEQFF.

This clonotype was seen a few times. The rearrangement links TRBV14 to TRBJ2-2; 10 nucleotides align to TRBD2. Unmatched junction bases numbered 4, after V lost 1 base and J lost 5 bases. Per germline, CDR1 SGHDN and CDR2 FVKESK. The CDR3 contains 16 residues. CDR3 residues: CASSQAGTSVTGELFF. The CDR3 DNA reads TGTGCCAGCAGCCAAGCCGGGACTAGCGTTACCGGGGAGCTGTTTTTT.

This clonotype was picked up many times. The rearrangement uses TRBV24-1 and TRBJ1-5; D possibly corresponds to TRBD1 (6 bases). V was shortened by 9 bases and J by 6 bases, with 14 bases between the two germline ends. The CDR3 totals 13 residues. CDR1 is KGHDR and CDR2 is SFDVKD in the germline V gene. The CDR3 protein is CATGRDNSQPQHF. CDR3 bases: TGTGCCACCGGAAGGGACAACTCTCAGCCCCAGCATTTT.

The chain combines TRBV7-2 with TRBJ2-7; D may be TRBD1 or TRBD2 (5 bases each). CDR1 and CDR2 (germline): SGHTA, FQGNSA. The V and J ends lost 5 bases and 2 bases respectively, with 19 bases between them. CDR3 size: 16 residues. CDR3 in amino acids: CASSEGPLMTPYEQYF. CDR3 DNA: TGTGCCAGCAGCGAGGGACCTTTAATGACCCCCTACGAGCAGTACTTC.

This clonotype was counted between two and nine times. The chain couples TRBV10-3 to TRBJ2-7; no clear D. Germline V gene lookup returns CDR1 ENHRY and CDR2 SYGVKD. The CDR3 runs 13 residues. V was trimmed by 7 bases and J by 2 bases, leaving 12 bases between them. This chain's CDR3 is CAIMEDFTYEQYF. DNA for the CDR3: TGTGCCATCATGGAAGACTTTACCTACGAGCAGTACTTC.

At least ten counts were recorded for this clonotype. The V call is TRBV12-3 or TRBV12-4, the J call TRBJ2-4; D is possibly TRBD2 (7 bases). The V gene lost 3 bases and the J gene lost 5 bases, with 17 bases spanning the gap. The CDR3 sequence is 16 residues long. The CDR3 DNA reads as TGTGCCAGCAGTTTGGGGGGGCCGAGGACCGAAAACATTCAGTACTTC. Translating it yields CASSLGGPRTENIQYF.

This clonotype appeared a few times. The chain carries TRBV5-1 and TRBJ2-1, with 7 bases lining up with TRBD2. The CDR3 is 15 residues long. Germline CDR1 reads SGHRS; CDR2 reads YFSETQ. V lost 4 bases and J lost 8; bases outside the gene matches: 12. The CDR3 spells CASSPPNSGYDEQFF. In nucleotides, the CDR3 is TGCGCCAGCAGCCCCCCAAATAGCGGGTACGATGAGCAGTTCTTC.

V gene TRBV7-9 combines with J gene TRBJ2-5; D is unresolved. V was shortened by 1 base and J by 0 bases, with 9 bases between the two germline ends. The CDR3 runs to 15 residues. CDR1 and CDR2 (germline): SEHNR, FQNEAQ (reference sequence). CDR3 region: CASSLGVKNQETQYF. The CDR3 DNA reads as TGTGCCAGCAGCTTAGGTGTCAAAAACCAAGAGACCCAGTACTTC. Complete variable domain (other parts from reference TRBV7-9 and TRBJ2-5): DTGVSQNPRHKITKRGQNVTFRCDPISEHNRLYWYRQTLGQGPEFLTYFQNEAQLEKSRLLSDRFSAERPKGSFSTLEIQRTEQGDSAMYLCASSLGVKNQETQYFGPGTRLLVL.

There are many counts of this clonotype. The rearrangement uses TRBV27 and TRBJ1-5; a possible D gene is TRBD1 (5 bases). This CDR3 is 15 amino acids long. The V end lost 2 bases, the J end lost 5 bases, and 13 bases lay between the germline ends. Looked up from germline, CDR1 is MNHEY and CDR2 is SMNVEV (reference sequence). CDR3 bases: TGTGCCAGCAGTTTACTGGGACCGAACTATCAGCCCCAGCATTTT. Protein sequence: CASSLLGPNYQPQHF.

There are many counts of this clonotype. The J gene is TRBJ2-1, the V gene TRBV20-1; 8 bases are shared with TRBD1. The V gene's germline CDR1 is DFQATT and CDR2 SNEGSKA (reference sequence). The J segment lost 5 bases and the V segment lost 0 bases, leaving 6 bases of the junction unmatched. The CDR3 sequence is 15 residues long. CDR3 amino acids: CSARDPGQENNEQFF. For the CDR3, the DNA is TGCAGTGCTAGAGACCCGGGACAGGAAAACAATGAGCAGTTCTTC.

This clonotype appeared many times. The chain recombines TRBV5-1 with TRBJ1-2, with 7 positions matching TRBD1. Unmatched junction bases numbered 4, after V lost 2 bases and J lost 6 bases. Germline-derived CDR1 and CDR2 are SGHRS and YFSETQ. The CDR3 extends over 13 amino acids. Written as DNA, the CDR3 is TGCGCCAGCAGCTTTCGACAGGGAGATGGCTACACCTTC. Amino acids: CASSFRQGDGYTF.

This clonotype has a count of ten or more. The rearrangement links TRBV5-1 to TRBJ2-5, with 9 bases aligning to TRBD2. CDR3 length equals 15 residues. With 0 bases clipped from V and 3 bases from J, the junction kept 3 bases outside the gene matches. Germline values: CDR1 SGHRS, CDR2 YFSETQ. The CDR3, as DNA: TGCGCCAGCAGCTTGGTTGCTAGCGGGGAAGAGACCCAGTACTTC. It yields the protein CASSLVASGEETQYF.

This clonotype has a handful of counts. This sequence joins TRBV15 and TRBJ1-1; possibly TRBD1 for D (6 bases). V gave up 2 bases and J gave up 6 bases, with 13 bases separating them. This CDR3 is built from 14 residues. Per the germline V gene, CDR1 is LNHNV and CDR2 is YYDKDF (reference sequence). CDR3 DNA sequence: TGTGCCACCAGCAGAAGGACAGTGGCGGCTGAAGCTTTCTTT. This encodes CATSRRTVAAEAFF.

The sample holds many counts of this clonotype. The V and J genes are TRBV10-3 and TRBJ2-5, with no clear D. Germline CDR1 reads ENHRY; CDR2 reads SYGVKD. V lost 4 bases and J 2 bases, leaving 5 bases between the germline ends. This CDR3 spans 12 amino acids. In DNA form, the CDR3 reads TGTGCCATCAGTGGACCTCAAGAGACCCAGTACTTC. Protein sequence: CAISGPQETQYF.

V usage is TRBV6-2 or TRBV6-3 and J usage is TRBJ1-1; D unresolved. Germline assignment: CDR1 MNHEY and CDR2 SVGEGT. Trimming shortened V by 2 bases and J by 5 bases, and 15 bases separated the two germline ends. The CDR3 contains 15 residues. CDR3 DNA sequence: TGTGCCAGCAGTTACACCGCGGGCCAAGGGACTGAAGCTTTCTTT. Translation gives CASSYTAGQGTEAFF.

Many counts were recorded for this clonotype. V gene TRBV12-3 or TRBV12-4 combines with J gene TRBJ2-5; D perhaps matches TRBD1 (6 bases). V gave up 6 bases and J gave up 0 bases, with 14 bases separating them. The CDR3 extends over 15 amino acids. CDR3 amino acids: CASSTPWDNQETQYF. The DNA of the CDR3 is TGTGCCAGCAGCACTCCCTGGGACAACCAAGAGACCCAGTACTTC.

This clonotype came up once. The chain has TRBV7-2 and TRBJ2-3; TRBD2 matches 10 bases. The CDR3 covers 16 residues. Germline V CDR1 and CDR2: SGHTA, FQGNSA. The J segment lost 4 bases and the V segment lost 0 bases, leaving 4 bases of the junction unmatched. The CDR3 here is CASSLAPSGGPDTQYF. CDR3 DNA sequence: TGTGCCAGCAGCTTAGCGCCTAGCGGGGGCCCAGATACGCAGTATTTT.

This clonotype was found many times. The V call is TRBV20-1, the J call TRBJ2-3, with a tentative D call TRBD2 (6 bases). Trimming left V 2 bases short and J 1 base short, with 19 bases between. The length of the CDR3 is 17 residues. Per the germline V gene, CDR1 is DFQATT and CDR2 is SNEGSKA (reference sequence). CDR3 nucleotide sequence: TGCAGTGCTAGACCCCCGCCGGCCGGGGGAGGCACAGATACGCAGTATTTT. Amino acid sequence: CSARPPPAGGGTDTQYF.

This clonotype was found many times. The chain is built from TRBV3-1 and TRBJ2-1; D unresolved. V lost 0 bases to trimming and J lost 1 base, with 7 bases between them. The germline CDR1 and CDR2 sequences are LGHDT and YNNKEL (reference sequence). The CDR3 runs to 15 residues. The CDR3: CASSQDEPSYNEQFF. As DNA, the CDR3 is TGTGCCAGCAGCCAAGATGAACCGTCCTACAATGAGCAGTTCTTC.

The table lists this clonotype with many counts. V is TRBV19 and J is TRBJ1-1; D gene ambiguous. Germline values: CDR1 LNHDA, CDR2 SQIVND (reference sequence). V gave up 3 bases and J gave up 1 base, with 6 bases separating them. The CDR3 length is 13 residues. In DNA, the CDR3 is TGTGCCAGTAGTATTGGACCGAACACTGAAGCTTTCTTT. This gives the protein CASSIGPNTEAFF.

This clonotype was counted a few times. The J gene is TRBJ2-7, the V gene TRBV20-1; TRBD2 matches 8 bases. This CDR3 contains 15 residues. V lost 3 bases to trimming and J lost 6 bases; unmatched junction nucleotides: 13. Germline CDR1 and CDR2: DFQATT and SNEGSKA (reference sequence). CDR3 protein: CSASFAAGAVGEQYF. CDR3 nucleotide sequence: TGCAGTGCTAGTTTCGCAGCGGGAGCGGTGGGCGAGCAGTACTTC.

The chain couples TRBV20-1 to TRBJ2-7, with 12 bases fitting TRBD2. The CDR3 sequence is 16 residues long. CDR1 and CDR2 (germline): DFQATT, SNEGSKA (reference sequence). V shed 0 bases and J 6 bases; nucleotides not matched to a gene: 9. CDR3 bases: TGCAGTGCTAGAGATCCCGTACTAGCGGGAGGCGTCGAGCAGTACTTC. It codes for CSARDPVLAGGVEQYF.

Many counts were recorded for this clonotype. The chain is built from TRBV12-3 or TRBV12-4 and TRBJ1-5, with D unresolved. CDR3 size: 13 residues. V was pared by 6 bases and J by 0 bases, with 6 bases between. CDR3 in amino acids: CASSFNSNQPQHF. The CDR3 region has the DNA TGTGCCAGCAGCTTTAATAGCAATCAGCCCCAGCATTTT.

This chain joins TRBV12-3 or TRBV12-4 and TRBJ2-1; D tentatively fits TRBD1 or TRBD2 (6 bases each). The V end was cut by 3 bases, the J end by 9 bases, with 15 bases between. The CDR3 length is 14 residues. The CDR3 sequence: CASSFSGLQGEQFF. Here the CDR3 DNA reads TGTGCCAGCAGTTTTAGCGGACTACAGGGTGAGCAGTTCTTC.

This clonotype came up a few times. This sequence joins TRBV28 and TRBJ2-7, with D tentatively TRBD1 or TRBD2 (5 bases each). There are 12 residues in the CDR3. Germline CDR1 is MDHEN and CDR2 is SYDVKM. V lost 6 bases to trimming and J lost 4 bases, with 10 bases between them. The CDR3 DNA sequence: TGTGCCAGCAGGCAGGGAGTGTACGAGCAGTACTTC. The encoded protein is CASRQGVYEQYF.